A selection of T cell receptor beta chains follows, all from one sample in a study of shared clonotypes between healthy human individuals. The assay was immunoSEQ multiplex PCR, and TCRdb's table has in-frame clones only and misses some. Of more than 400,000 clones in the sample, 90% to 96% were seen once. What was sequenced was naive CD4+ T cells sorted from blood. The receptor set was obtained from a woman under 40 in good health. CDR3s include the opening cysteine and the closing phenylalanine or tryptophan. Each record gives: V gene, clone size, D gene, J gene, CDR3 DNA, CDR3 protein. D genes are given only for firm matches. For some rows the clone size is stated as once, few or many, or as a class when expanded; others skip it.

>TRBV6-6|-|TRBD1|TRBJ2-7
TGTGCCAGCAGTTCGACAGACAGGGGGGGATCCTACGAGCAGTACTTC
CASSSTDRGGSYEQYF
>TRBV11-3|-|TRBD2|TRBJ2-3
TGTGCCAGCAGCTTAATGGCTAGCGGGAACACAGATACGCAGTATTTT
CASSLMASGNTDTQYF
>TRBV6-5|once|-|TRBJ2-5
TGTGCCAGCAGTTACCTCGGAAGGAAGTCGCAAGAGACCCAGTACTTC
CASSYLGRKSQETQYF
>TRBV9|-|TRBD2|TRBJ2-1
TGTGCCAGCAGCGTTGTCCTAGCGGGAGCATTCGATGAGCAGTTCTTC
CASSVVLAGAFDEQFF
>TRBV2|-|TRBD1|TRBJ2-2
TGTGCCAGCAGCCTCCAGGGGGCGAGGAACACCGGGGAGCTGTTTTTT
CASSLQGARNTGELFF
>TRBV15|few|-|TRBJ2-7
TGTGCCACCAGCACCGGGTCTCGGGAGCAGTACTTC
CATSTGSREQYF
>TRBV19|few|-|TRBJ2-7
TGTGCCAGTAGTTTCTCCGGAACAGGGCCCTACGAGCAGTACTTC
CASSFSGTGPYEQYF
>TRBV19|-|TRBD2|TRBJ2-1
TGTGCCAGTAGTACTACTAGCGGGGGGCTGTACAATGAGCAGTTCTTC
CASSTTSGGLYNEQFF
>TRBV19|-|-|TRBJ1-4
TGTGCCAGTAGTACCGACGGAAATAATGAAAAACTGTTTTTT
CASSTDGNNEKLFF
>TRBV11-1|-|-|TRBJ1-1
TGTGCCAGCTCACTGGGGGGGTCTCATCGCAGGAGCACTGAAGCTTTCTTT
CASSLGGSHRRSTEAFF
>TRBV28|-|-|TRBJ2-5
TGTGCCAGCAGTTTACGCTGGCAAGAGACCCAGTACTTC
CASSLRWQETQYF
>TRBV28|-|TRBD1|TRBJ2-7
TGTGCCAGCAGTTCCACCTCCGGGACAGGGGTAATACATAAGTACTTC
CASSSTSGTGVIHKYF
>TRBV7-8|-|TRBD1|TRBJ2-7
TGTGCCAGCAGCCCGGACAGGGGGCGGAACGAGCAGTACTTC
CASSPDRGRNEQYF
>TRBV6-5|-|TRBD2|TRBJ2-7
TGTGCCAGCAGTTACCTACTAGCGGGAGGGCACGAGCAGTACTTC
CASSYLLAGGHEQYF
>TRBV2|-|-|TRBJ2-1
TGTGCCAGCAGCCGAGCGGACTACAATGAGCAGTTCTTC
CASSRADYNEQFF
>TRBV28|-|-|TRBJ2-3
TGTGCCAGCAGTTTATGGACTACGAGCACAGATACGCAGTATTTT
CASSLWTTSTDTQYF
>TRBV18|-|-|TRBJ2-3
TGTGCCAGCTCACCACCGACGGGACTGACAGATACGCAGTATTTT
CASSPPTGLTDTQYF
>TRBV5-4|-|-|TRBJ2-3
TGTGCCAGCAGCCCACGCACTTCACACCCCCCAGATACGCAGTATTTT
CASSPRTSHPPDTQYF
>TRBV4-2|-|-|TRBJ2-1
TGTGCCAGCAGCCGAGAGCGGAACTCCTACAATGAGCAGTTCTTC
CASSRERNSYNEQFF
>TRBV10-3|-|TRBD2|TRBJ2-2
TGTGCCATCAGTGAGACTAGCGGGAGGTCGGCGCGGGAGCTGTTTTTT
CAISETSGRSARELFF
>TRBV28|few|-|TRBJ1-2
TGTGCCAGCAATGGACCAGGGAACTATGGCTACACCTTC
CASNGPGNYGYTF